The entry below describes one TCR beta chain. Its antigen is undetermined. The sample belongs to a study of blood T cells in healthy people across ages. The CDR3 is 13 residues long. CDR1 and CDR2 (germline): SGHRS, YFSETQ. Trimming cost V 4 bases and J 3 bases, with 7 bases left between them. Study-level results: TCR beta diversity correlated strongly with naive T cell percentage.

Then a second PCR, running roughly 7 to 11 cycles, was carried out with a sample-barcoded 5' primer and a J-beta primer mix. The template-switch adaptor, which had 12 random nucleotides, put a tag on each cDNA molecule. Each CDR3 protein is one row after TCRdb ran MiXCR on the 5' RACE reads. The data show approximately 600,000 distinct CDR3 sequences, roughly 50% seen once. This receptor was taken from a man in his fifties or sixties in good health. This rearrangement joins TRBV5-1 to TRBJ2-2; D is undetermined. The sample was blood. CDR3 in DNA: TGCGCCAGCAGCACCGCTGACACCGGGGAGCTGTTTTTT. Translating gives CASSTADTGELFF.